Presented here are 26 T cell receptor beta chains from one specimen sequenced in a study of blood T cell repertoires in COVID-19 (dated by TCRdb to 2018 to 2020). The receptor library was made with the immunoSEQ multiplex PCR assay. The table was pulled from immuneACCESS by TCRdb, which kept in-frame rearrangements only. Such tables lose some clones; where checked, under half of the loss comes from unresolved V genes, and the rest has no known cause. Present in this sample are 250,000 or so clones, about 87% of which were seen just once. Of the sample, less than 0.9% falls within the top ten clones. Sequenced material: PBMCs or T cells enriched from blood (not recorded which). Every receptor here comes from a man aged 50-59 years who had been exposed to COVID-19.

The rearrangement uses TRBV7-3 and TRBJ2-1, with 9 bases lining up with TRBD2. Germline V CDR1 and CDR2: SGHTA, FQGTGA. With V trimmed by 5 bases and J by 12 bases, 11 bases remained unmatched. The CDR3 length is 14 residues. In DNA, the CDR3 is TGTGCCAGCAGCCCTGGGACTAGCTTTGCGTGGCAGTTCTTC. Translation gives CASSPGTSFAWQFF.

This sequence joins TRBV5-1 and TRBJ1-1; D possibly corresponds to TRBD1 (6 bases). Germline assignment: CDR1 SGHRS and CDR2 YFSETQ. This CDR3 contains 13 residues. Trimming took 7 bases from V and 4 from J, leaving 14 bases between them. The CDR3 DNA reads TGCGCCAGCTCGGGGGGCAGGGGCACTGAAGCTTTCTTT. Protein: CASSGGRGTEAFF.

The CDR3 nucleotides read TGTGCCAGCCACGTTAAAACGGTCGGTAATTCACCCCTCCACTTT. This codes for CASHVKTVGNSPLHF. J is TRBJ1-6 and V is TRBV28; D is undetermined. From germline, CDR1 is MDHEN and CDR2 SYDVKM. V dropped 8 bases and J dropped 6 bases, with 17 bases sitting between them. The CDR3 length is 15 residues.

The J gene is TRBJ2-5, the V gene TRBV4-1; 7 positions match TRBD1. V was clipped by 4 bases and J by 3 bases; unmatched bases: 5. The CDR3 sequence is 14 residues long. Germline lookup yields CDR1 MGHRA and CDR2 YSYEKL. CDR3 in amino acids: CASSRYTGEETQYF. DNA of the CDR3: TGCGCCAGCAGCCGCTACACAGGGGAAGAGACCCAGTACTTC.

V usage is TRBV30 and J usage is TRBJ1-2, with no clear D. The V and J ends lost 0 bases and 4 bases respectively, with 18 bases between them. Germline assignment: CDR1 GTSNPN and CDR2 SVGIG (reference sequence). The CDR3 length is 16 residues. The CDR3 nucleotides read TGTGCCTGGAGTGTTCACTCCGGGAGAACTCCCTATGGCTACACCTTC. Translating it yields CAWSVHSGRTPYGYTF.

CDR3 sequence: CASSPGQGRTEAFF. DNA of the CDR3: TGTGCCAGCAGCCCGGGACAGGGAAGGACTGAAGCTTTCTTT. V and J are TRBV7-3 and TRBJ1-1; 9 nucleotides match TRBD1. The germline CDR1 and CDR2 sequences are SGHTA and FQGTGA. J gave up 5 bases and V 5 bases, and 6 bases lay outside the gene matches. This CDR3 is 14 amino acids long.

This chain uses TRBV27 with TRBJ1-1; D is undetermined. CDR3 length equals 13 residues. The V end lost 3 bases, the J end lost 2 bases, and 7 bases lay between the germline ends. CDR1 and CDR2 from the germline V gene are MNHEY and SMNVEV (reference sequence). CDR3 in amino acids: CASSLAHNTEAFF. CDR3 coding DNA: TGTGCCAGCAGTTTGGCCCATAACACTGAAGCTTTCTTT.

This clone was seen more than once but under ten times. The chain has TRBV15 and TRBJ1-1, with 7 positions matching TRBD1. Germline lookup yields CDR1 LNHNV and CDR2 YYDKDF (reference sequence). With 6 bases clipped from V and 5 bases from J, the junction kept 9 bases outside the gene matches. This CDR3 has 14 residues. CDR3 in amino acids: CATRRGGGPTEAFF. The DNA for the CDR3 is TGTGCCACCAGACGCGGAGGGGGCCCAACTGAAGCTTTCTTT.

The gene calls are TRBV5-8 and TRBJ2-7; D possibly corresponds to TRBD2 (5 bases). Germline CDR1 is SGHTS and CDR2 is YDEGEE. The V end was cut by 4 bases, the J end by 1 base, with 9 bases between. The CDR3 sequence is 13 residues long. CDR3 amino acids: CASSHPGSYEQYV. As DNA, the CDR3 is TGTGCCAGCAGCCACCCGGGGTCCTACGAGCAGTACGTC.

The chain uses TRBV5-1 and TRBJ2-7, with TRBD2 matching 7 bases. The V gene end was trimmed by 1 base and the J gene end by 2 bases; junction bases not matched to a gene: 6. The germline V gene has CDR1 SGHRS and CDR2 YFSETQ. This CDR3 is built from 15 residues. The CDR3 loop is CASSLPGRGTYEQYF. DNA of the CDR3: TGCGCCAGCAGCTTGCCCGGGCGGGGGACCTACGAGCAGTACTTC.

V usage is TRBV5-1 and J usage is TRBJ2-7; 12 positions match TRBD1. Losses at the gene ends were 6 bases for V and 4 bases for J; bases not matched to a gene: 11. Germline CDR1 is SGHRS and CDR2 is YFSETQ. This CDR3 region has 16 residues. Here the CDR3 reads CASTPTGTGGRYEQYF. In DNA form, the CDR3 reads TGCGCCAGCACACCAACCGGGACAGGGGGCCGGTACGAGCAGTACTTC.

The genes are TRBV5-4 and TRBJ1-2; 8 nucleotides match TRBD1. Trimming removed 0 bases from V and 8 bases from J; junction bases left unmatched: 9. Germline-derived CDR1 and CDR2 are SGHNT and YYREEE (reference sequence). The CDR3 has 15 amino acids. CDR3 sequence: CASSLESGGREGYTF. DNA of the CDR3: TGTGCCAGCAGCTTGGAGTCAGGGGGCCGGGAGGGCTACACCTTC.

The J gene is TRBJ2-7, the V gene TRBV7-2; D not resolved. V was pared by 2 bases and J by 2 bases, with 10 bases between. This CDR3 spans 14 amino acids. CDR1 is SGHTA, CDR2 FQGNSA, per germline. The CDR3 DNA reads as TGTGCCAGCAGCTTATACGCAGTGCCCTACGAGCAGTACTTC. It translates to CASSLYAVPYEQYF.

The V gene is TRBV5-1, the J gene TRBJ2-5; the match to TRBD2 covers 9 bases. The CDR3 contains 16 residues. The ends lost 3 bases at V and 0 bases at J; junction bases unmatched: 6. Germline CDR1 SGHRS, CDR2 YFSETQ. The CDR3 nucleotides are TGCGCCAGCAGCTCGACTAGCGGTTCGTACCAAGAGACCCAGTACTTC. Protein product: CASSSTSGSYQETQYF.

This chain joins TRBV7-9 and TRBJ2-5, with a weak D call TRBD1 (6 bases). Trimming removed 4 bases at V and 1 base at J, with 13 bases between. This CDR3 has 15 amino acids. Germline values: CDR1 SEHNR, CDR2 FQNEAQ (reference sequence). CDR3 coding DNA: TGTGCCAGCAGCTCGAAACAGGGTCCCCAAGAGACCCAGTACTTC. Translated, it gives CASSSKQGPQETQYF.

V usage is TRBV24-1 and J usage is TRBJ2-1; 10 bases are a match to TRBD2. The V segment lost 0 bases and the J segment 4 bases; nucleotides outside the gene matches: 8. Germline V gene lookup returns CDR1 KGHDR and CDR2 SFDVKD. The CDR3 has 18 amino acids. CDR3 sequence reads: CATSDLQSSGGRYNEQFF. CDR3 in DNA: TGTGCCACCAGTGATTTGCAGTCTAGCGGGGGCCGTTACAATGAGCAGTTCTTC.

This sequence joins TRBV24-1 and TRBJ2-1; maybe TRBD2 (5 bases). Deletions cut 3 bases from V and 0 bases from J, with 14 bases between. Looked up from germline, CDR1 is KGHDR and CDR2 is SFDVKD. The CDR3 runs 17 residues. The CDR3 DNA is TGTGCCACCAGTGATCCGCTTCTTGGGAGCTCCTACAATGAGCAGTTCTTC. Its translation is CATSDPLLGSSYNEQFF.

This clone was picked up one time. This rearrangement joins TRBV6-1 to TRBJ2-1; tentative D call: TRBD2 (7 bases). CDR1 is MNHNS, CDR2 SASEGT, per germline. The V end was cut by 2 bases, the J end by 9 bases, with 17 bases between. The CDR3 length is 15 residues. CDR3 DNA: TGTGCCAGCAGTGAACCACGGGGGGCTACGGGTGAGCAGTTCTTC. Protein sequence: CASSEPRGATGEQFF.

The V gene is TRBV11-3, the J gene TRBJ1-1; 10 bases fit TRBD1. Trimming removed 4 bases from V and 4 bases from J; junction bases left unmatched: 6. CDR1 is SGHNT, CDR2 YENEEA, per germline. The CDR3 is 15 amino acids. The CDR3 DNA reads TGTGCCAGCAGCTCAGCCTGGACAGGGGGCACTGAAGCTTTCTTT. It is translated as CASSSAWTGGTEAFF. Based on the CDR3 plus reference TRBV11-3 and TRBJ1-1, the full variable domain is EAGVVQSPRYKIIEKKQPVAFWCNPISGHNTLYWYLQNLGQGPELLIRYENEEAVDDSQLPKDRFSAERLKGVDSTLKIQPAELGDSAVYLCASSSAWTGGTEAFFGQGTRLTVV.

Of note for this clone: A read error may produce the germline difference seen at one junction end. The rearrangement links TRBV28 to TRBJ2-7; possibly TRBD1 for D (6 bases). Germline CDR1 reads MDHEN; CDR2 reads SYDVKM. The CDR3 sequence is 12 residues long. The CDR3 bases are TGTGCCTGCAGGGGCAGGCCCTACGAGCAGTACTTC. Translation: CACRGRPYEQYF.

V and J are TRBV6-5 and TRBJ1-2, with a tentative D call TRBD1 (5 bases). Trimming removed 6 bases at V and 2 bases at J, with 7 bases between. This CDR3 has 12 amino acids. Germline V CDR1 and CDR2: MNHEY, SVGAGI. As DNA, the CDR3 is TGTGCCAGCAGCCAGGGAAACTATGGCTACACCTTC. Translated: CASSQGNYGYTF.

The J gene is TRBJ1-2, the V gene TRBV24-1, with D unclear. Germline CDR1 KGHDR, CDR2 SFDVKD. The CDR3 is 14 amino acids. V was pared by 4 bases and J by 2 bases, with 10 bases between. The CDR3 DNA reads as TGTGCCACCAGTGAAGCGAGTGCGAACTATGGCTACACCTTC. Translated, it gives CATSEASANYGYTF.

V usage is TRBV25-1 and J usage is TRBJ2-1, with 7 bases matching TRBD1. The CDR3 is 16 residues long. The germline V gene encodes CDR1 MGHDK and CDR2 SYGVNS. Trimming removed 3 bases from V and 1 base from J; junction bases left unmatched: 6. As DNA, the CDR3 is TGTGCCAGCAGTGATGCAGGGGGACGGTCCTACAATGAGCAGTTCTTC. Translating gives CASSDAGGRSYNEQFF.

This clone was seen a single time. V and J are TRBV7-2 and TRBJ2-1; D perhaps matches TRBD2 (6 bases). Deletions cut 6 bases from V and 4 bases from J, with 16 bases between. Germline lookup yields CDR1 SGHTA and CDR2 FQGNSA. This CDR3 has 15 residues. CDR3: CASSSAGLLYNEQFF. The CDR3 DNA is TGTGCCAGCAGTTCGGCGGGACTCCTTTACAATGAGCAGTTCTTC.

This chain joins TRBV30 and TRBJ1-1, with D maybe TRBD1 (6 bases). Germline CDR1 is GTSNPN and CDR2 is SVGIG (reference sequence). The CDR3 runs to 11 residues. Trimming removed 5 bases from V and 7 bases from J, with 11 bases in between. CDR3 sequence reads: CAWGTPDEAFF. Here the CDR3 DNA reads TGTGCCTGGGGGACACCGGATGAAGCTTTCTTT.

The CDR3 nucleotides read TGTGCCACGCGGGACAGCATCGACTATGGCTACACCTTC. The encoded protein is CATRDSIDYGYTF. The rearrangement uses TRBV10-3 and TRBJ1-2; 7 nucleotides line up with TRBD1. The trim removed 10 bases at V and 3 bases at J, leaving 8 bases unmatched. This CDR3 is 13 amino acids long. Per the germline V gene, CDR1 is ENHRY and CDR2 is SYGVKD.